This T cell receptor (beta chain) derives from a study of beta chain features in type 1 diabetes. Study context: Regarding age, gender and cell yields, patients proved similar to healthy donors. Sorted cells from all samples, numbering about 100,000,000, were examined.

The CDR3 has 13 residues. Germline V gene lookup returns CDR1 SGHRS and CDR2 YFSETQ. With 6 bases removed from V and 6 bases from J, the gap between germline ends came to 12 bases. Of the isolated RNA, all was reverse transcribed, and so the sequenced material was expressed TCRB transcripts. Clones were read by immunoSEQ multiplex PCR, and TCRdb kept only the in-frame ones, dropping some. The repertoire holds 250,000 to 350,000 clones, with over 12% as singletons. Comments on this clone: The antigen is unknown.

Study-level results: High-TCR-expressing cells could be over-represented by cDNA sequencing. Among all four CD4+ subsets, Type 1 diabetes patients had TCRB CDR3s that were moderately but significantly shorter.

This rearrangement joins TRBV5-1 to TRBJ2-2; TRBD1 might be the D (6 bases). The sample consisted of naive CD4+ T cells from blood. This TCR was sampled from a man between 18 and 35 years old with type 1 diabetes. In nucleotides, the CDR3 is TGCGCCAGCACCTCACAGGGCTCCGGGGAGCTGTTTTTT. Encoded protein: CASTSQGSGELFF.